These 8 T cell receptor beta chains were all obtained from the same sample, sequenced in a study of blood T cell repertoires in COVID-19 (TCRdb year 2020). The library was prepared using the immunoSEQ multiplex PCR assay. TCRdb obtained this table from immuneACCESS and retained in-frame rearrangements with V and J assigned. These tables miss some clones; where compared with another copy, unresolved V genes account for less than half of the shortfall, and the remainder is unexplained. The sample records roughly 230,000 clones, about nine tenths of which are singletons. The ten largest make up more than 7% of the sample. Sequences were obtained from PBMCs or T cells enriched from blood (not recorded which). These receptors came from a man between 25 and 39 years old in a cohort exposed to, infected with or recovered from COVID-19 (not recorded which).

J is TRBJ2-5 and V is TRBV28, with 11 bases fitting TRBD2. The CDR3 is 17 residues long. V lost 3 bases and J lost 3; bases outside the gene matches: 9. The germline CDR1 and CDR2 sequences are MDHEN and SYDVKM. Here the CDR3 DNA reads TGTGCCAGCAGTTTGACCCTAGGGGGACTAGCGGAAGAGACCCAGTACTTC. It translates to CASSLTLGGLAEETQYF.

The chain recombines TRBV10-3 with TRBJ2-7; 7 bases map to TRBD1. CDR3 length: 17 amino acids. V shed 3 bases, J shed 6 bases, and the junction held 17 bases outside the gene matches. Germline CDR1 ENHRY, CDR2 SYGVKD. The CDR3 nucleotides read TGTGCCATCAGTGAATCTCGAGCTGGCAGGGGGATGCGCGAGCAGTACTTC. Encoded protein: CAISESRAGRGMREQYF.

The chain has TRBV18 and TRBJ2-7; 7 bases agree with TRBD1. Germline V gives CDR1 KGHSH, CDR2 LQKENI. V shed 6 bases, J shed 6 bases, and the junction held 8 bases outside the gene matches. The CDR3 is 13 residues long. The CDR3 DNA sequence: TGTGCCAGCTCCCCGAGCAGGGGGAGCGAGCAGTACTTC. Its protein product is CASSPSRGSEQYF.

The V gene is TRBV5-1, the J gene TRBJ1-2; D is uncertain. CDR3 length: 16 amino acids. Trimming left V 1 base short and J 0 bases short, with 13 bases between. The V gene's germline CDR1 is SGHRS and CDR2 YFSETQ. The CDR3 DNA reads TGCGCCAGCAGCTTGTTGAAGCGCCCTACTAACTATGGCTACACCTTC. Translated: CASSLLKRPTNYGYTF.

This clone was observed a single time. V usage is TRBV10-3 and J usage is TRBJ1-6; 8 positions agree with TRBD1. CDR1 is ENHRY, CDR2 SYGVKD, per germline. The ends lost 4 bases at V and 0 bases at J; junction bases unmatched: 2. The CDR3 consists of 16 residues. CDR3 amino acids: CAISGTGSSYNSPLHF. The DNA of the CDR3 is TGTGCCATCAGTGGGACAGGGAGCTCCTATAATTCACCCCTCCACTTT.

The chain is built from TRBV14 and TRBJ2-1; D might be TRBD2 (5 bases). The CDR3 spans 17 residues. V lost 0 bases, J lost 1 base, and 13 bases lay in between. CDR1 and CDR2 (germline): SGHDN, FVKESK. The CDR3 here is CASSQDPDSPSYNEQFF. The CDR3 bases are TGTGCCAGCAGCCAAGATCCGGACTCCCCTTCCTACAATGAGCAGTTCTTC.

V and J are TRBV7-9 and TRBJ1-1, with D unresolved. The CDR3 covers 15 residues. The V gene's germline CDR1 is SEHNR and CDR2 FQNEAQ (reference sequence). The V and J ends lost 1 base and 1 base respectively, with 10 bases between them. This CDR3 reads CASSLGPDGNTEAFF. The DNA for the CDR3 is TGTGCCAGCAGCTTAGGGCCTGATGGGAACACTGAAGCTTTCTTT. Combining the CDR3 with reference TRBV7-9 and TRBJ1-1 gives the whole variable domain DTGVSQNPRHKITKRGQNVTFRCDPISEHNRLYWYRQTLGQGPEFLTYFQNEAQLEKSRLLSDRFSAERPKGSFSTLEIQRTEQGDSAMYLCASSLGPDGNTEAFFGQGTRLTVV.

CDR3: CASSSTDTQYF. DNA for the CDR3: TGTGCCAGCAGCTCTACAGATACGCAGTATTTT. The rearrangement links TRBV7-9 to TRBJ2-3; D not resolved. The CDR3 is 11 residues long. Trimming shortened V by 4 bases and J by 3 bases, and 2 bases separated the two germline ends. Per germline, CDR1 SEHNR and CDR2 FQNEAQ (reference sequence).